The 20 T cell receptor beta chains reported below all come from one sample, sequenced in a study of Tregs in tolerant kidney transplant recipients. The assay was immunoSEQ multiplex PCR, and TCRdb's table has in-frame clones only and misses some. The top ten clones hold 4.5% to 6.5% of a sample with 60,000 or so clones, about 83% of them seen once. Material: CD4+ T cells from blood. The origin of the receptors is a human donor in good health.

This clone was found once. This chain connects TRBV6-5 to TRBJ1-1; D unresolved. The CDR3 spans 15 residues. The germline gives CDR1 MNHEY, CDR2 SVGAGI. The V end lost 11 bases, the J end lost 1 base, and 20 bases lay between the germline ends. The CDR3 here is CAHSGKGRRNTEAFF. The CDR3 nucleotides are TGTGCCCACTCTGGGAAAGGTAGGCGGAACACTGAAGCTTTCTTT.

This chain connects TRBV30 to TRBJ1-2, with D perhaps matching TRBD1 (6 bases). The V end lost 0 bases, the J end lost 8 bases, and 16 bases lay between the germline ends. This CDR3 has 14 amino acids. Looked up from germline, CDR1 is GTSNPN and CDR2 is SVGIG (reference sequence). This CDR3 is CAWSVKGGRIGYTF. The CDR3 DNA sequence: TGTGCCTGGAGTGTTAAAGGGGGGCGGATCGGCTACACCTTC.

The chain recombines TRBV7-9 with TRBJ2-3; 10 bases are a match to TRBD2. The length of the CDR3 is 14 residues. In germline, CDR1 is SEHNR, CDR2 FQNEAQ (reference sequence). J was trimmed by 2 bases and V by 10 bases; bases with no gene match: 6. CDR3 nucleotide sequence: TGTGCCACCAGAGCGGGAGGGCTCACAGATACGCAGTATTTT. It is translated as CATRAGGLTDTQYF.

This clone occurred once. This chain links TRBV9 with TRBJ1-5; D unclear. Germline assignment: CDR1 SGDLS and CDR2 YYNGEE. This CDR3 is 14 amino acids long. V gave up 4 bases and J gave up 0 bases, with 8 bases separating them. CDR3 protein: CASSPSGSNQPQHF. The CDR3 DNA sequence: TGTGCCAGCAGCCCTAGCGGTAGCAATCAGCCCCAGCATTTT.

Ten or more counts support this clone. The V call is TRBV4-1, the J call TRBJ1-1; D remains unclear. Trimming removed 1 base from V and 4 bases from J, with 10 bases in between. The germline V gene has CDR1 MGHRA and CDR2 YSYEKL. This CDR3 has 14 amino acids. CDR3 sequence (DNA): TGCGCCAGCAGCCAAGGGGAGCGGATCACTGAAGCTTTCTTT. Translation: CASSQGERITEAFF.

This chain joins TRBV29-1 and TRBJ1-1, with D perhaps matching TRBD1 (5 bases). This CDR3 region has 10 residues. V lost 7 bases and J lost 10, with 13 bases in between. Germline V gene sequence: CDR1 SQVTM, CDR2 ANQGSEA. CDR3 sequence reads: CSAGGDVAFF. DNA of the CDR3: TGCAGCGCCGGAGGGGATGTAGCTTTCTTT.

The J gene is TRBJ2-5, the V gene TRBV4-2, with D possibly being TRBD2 (5 bases). The ends were cut back, 4 bases at V and 0 bases at J, with 12 bases in the middle. Germline lookup yields CDR1 LGHNA and CDR2 YNFKEQ. This CDR3 comprises 15 residues. The CDR3 here is CASSPLRGYQETQYF. CDR3 nucleotide sequence: TGTGCCAGCAGCCCCCTACGGGGTTACCAAGAGACCCAGTACTTC.

The V gene is TRBV7-8, the J gene TRBJ2-3; D unresolved. The germline gives CDR1 SGHVS, CDR2 FQNEAQ. Deletions cut 1 base from V and 4 bases from J, with 12 bases between. This CDR3 region has 15 residues. The CDR3 protein is CASSLGRVIADTQYF. CDR3 sequence (DNA): TGTGCCAGCAGCTTAGGTCGGGTTATCGCAGATACGCAGTATTTT.

This chain connects TRBV5-4 to TRBJ2-7; TRBD1 matches 8 bases. Trimming removed 0 bases from V and 5 bases from J; junction bases left unmatched: 10. This CDR3 comprises 16 residues. From germline, CDR1 is SGHNT and CDR2 YYREEE (reference sequence). The CDR3 loop is CASSLGPGQATHEQYF. In nucleotides, the CDR3 is TGTGCCAGCAGCTTGGGTCCGGGACAGGCTACCCACGAGCAGTACTTC.

The chain has TRBV29-1 and TRBJ2-1; D gene uncertain. V dropped 3 bases and J dropped 7 bases, with 10 bases sitting between them. Per germline, CDR1 SQVTM and CDR2 ANQGSEA. This CDR3 region has 12 residues. The CDR3 region is CSVDRKINEQFF. CDR3 in DNA: TGCAGCGTTGACAGGAAAATTAATGAGCAGTTCTTC.

The rearrangement links TRBV6-5 to TRBJ1-5, with a possible D match to TRBD1 (5 bases). This CDR3 is 13 amino acids long. The ends were cut back, 7 bases at V and 4 bases at J, with 11 bases in the middle. Germline V gives CDR1 MNHEY, CDR2 SVGAGI. CDR3 residues: CASTRGLNQPQHF. For the CDR3, the DNA is TGTGCCAGCACTAGGGGACTAAATCAGCCCCAGCATTTT.

The V call is TRBV4-3, the J call TRBJ1-6; D unclear. This CDR3 comprises 13 residues. V lost 0 bases to trimming and J lost 7 bases, with 4 bases between them. The germline V gene encodes CDR1 LGHNA and CDR2 YSLEER. This CDR3 is CASSQEGNSPLHF. The CDR3, as DNA: TGCGCCAGCAGCCAAGAAGGGAATTCACCCCTCCACTTT.

V gene TRBV7-9 combines with J gene TRBJ1-1; no firm D call. V shed 2 bases and J shed 3 bases, with 10 bases lying between them. The CDR3 is made up of 14 amino acids. CDR1 and CDR2 (germline): SEHNR, FQNEAQ (reference sequence). The CDR3, as DNA: TGTGCCAGCAGCTTAACGCAGGTTCACACTGAAGCTTTCTTT. It specifies CASSLTQVHTEAFF.

This clone was detected only once. The V call is TRBV19, the J call TRBJ2-3; D not resolved. V was pared by 4 bases and J by 0 bases, with 14 bases between. The CDR3 loop spans 16 amino acids. Germline V gives CDR1 LNHDA, CDR2 SQIVND (reference sequence). In DNA, the CDR3 is TGTGCCAGTAGTACTCGCCCGGCCGCCAGCACAGATACGCAGTATTTT. Translated, it gives CASSTRPAASTDTQYF.

The chain recombines TRBV27 with TRBJ2-6; D gene ambiguous. Trimming cost V 6 bases and J 0 bases, with 9 bases left between them. The CDR3 sequence is 15 residues long. Looked up from germline, CDR1 is MNHEY and CDR2 is SMNVEV (reference sequence). The CDR3 DNA sequence: TGTGCCAGCAGCCCCCGCGGCTCTGGGGCCAACGTCCTGACTTTC. Protein product: CASSPRGSGANVLTF.

The chain couples TRBV7-4 to TRBJ2-7; D remains unclear. V lost 2 bases to trimming and J lost 6 bases, with 8 bases between them. Germline CDR1 SGHVT, CDR2 SQSDAQ. This CDR3 spans 12 amino acids. CDR3 amino acids: CASSLPPSEQYF. The DNA for the CDR3 is TGTGCCAGCAGCTTACCCCCATCCGAGCAGTACTTC.

The chain joins TRBV27 to TRBJ1-4, with D maybe TRBD1 (5 bases). V dropped 8 bases and J dropped 6 bases, with 13 bases sitting between them. The V gene's germline CDR1 is MNHEY and CDR2 SMNVEV (reference sequence). CDR3 length: 13 residues. This CDR3 reads CASPPLGDEKLFF. CDR3 nucleotide sequence: TGTGCCAGCCCGCCTCTGGGGGATGAAAAACTGTTTTTT.

The rearrangement uses TRBV10-3 and TRBJ2-7; tentatively, D is TRBD2 (5 bases). CDR1 ENHRY and CDR2 SYGVKD come from the germline V gene. This CDR3 contains 12 residues. Trimming removed 3 bases from V and 6 bases from J, with 9 bases in between. Written as DNA, the CDR3 is TGTGCCATCAGTGATTCCCGGGGCGAGCAGTACTTC. It translates to CAISDSRGEQYF.

Concerning this clone itself: Other nucleotide sequences in the sample specify the same CDR3. The CDR3 bases are TGTGCCTGGAGTGGGGAAGGCCAACTGTTTTTT. Translated: CAWSGEGQLFF. The rearrangement links TRBV30 to TRBJ1-4; the D is unclear. Germline V gives CDR1 GTSNPN, CDR2 SVGIG (reference sequence). The V end was cut by 1 base, the J end by 12 bases, with 9 bases between. This CDR3 has 11 amino acids.

In its sample, this clone was seen once. J is TRBJ2-3 and V is TRBV7-7, with D perhaps TRBD2 (7 bases). V was cut by 3 bases and J by 6 bases, with 10 bases left in between. Germline V gene data show CDR1 as SSHAT and CDR2 as FNYEAQ (reference sequence). This CDR3 has 13 amino acids. CDR3 sequence (DNA): TGTGCCAGCAGCTTTGGGGGGGCCGATACGCAGTATTTT. This translates into CASSFGGADTQYF. Full variable domain (remainder filled in from reference TRBV7-7 and TRBJ2-3): GAGVSQSPRYKVTKRGQDVTLRCDPISSHATLYWYQQALGQGPEFLTYFNYEAQPDKSGLPSDRFSAERPEGSISTLTIQRTEQRDSAMYRCASSFGGADTQYFGPGTRLTVL.